The 23 T cell receptor beta chains in this list originate from one sample, sequenced in a study of T cells in localized non-small cell lung cancer. The method was immunoSEQ multiplex PCR; TCRdb's version includes in-frame clones alone and lacks a portion of them. Among nearly 35,000 clones listed, around 93% were seen once. The specimen comprised peripheral blood mononuclear cells, sampled before any cancer treatment. These receptors were taken from a female donor of 60 years or more with stage II lung adenocarcinoma.

V and J are TRBV19 and TRBJ2-6, with D unclear. Germline V gene sequence: CDR1 LNHDA, CDR2 SQIVND (reference sequence). V shed 8 bases and J shed 0 bases, with 8 bases lying between them. This CDR3 contains 14 residues. The CDR3 sequence: CASRSRSGANVLTF. Here the CDR3 DNA reads TGTGCCAGTCGATCCCGCTCTGGGGCCAACGTCCTGACTTTC.

The rearrangement uses TRBV30 and TRBJ1-1; a weak D match, TRBD1 (6 bases). CDR3 length: 14 residues. V gave up 5 bases and J gave up 1 base, with 14 bases separating them. Germline loops: CDR1 GTSNPN, CDR2 SVGIG (reference sequence). CDR3 DNA sequence: TGTGCCTGGGCCCGTCTAGGGGGGAACACTGAAGCTTTCTTT. This translates into CAWARLGGNTEAFF.

The rearrangement joins TRBV11-3 to TRBJ1-1; D is uncertain. The CDR3 covers 13 residues. V was pared by 3 bases and J by 2 bases, with 7 bases between. Germline V lookup: CDR1 SGHNT, CDR2 YENEEA. The CDR3 reads CASSFDTNTEAFF. The CDR3, as DNA: TGTGCCAGCAGCTTCGACACAAACACTGAAGCTTTCTTT.

This chain uses TRBV27 with TRBJ2-7, with a possible D match to TRBD2 (5 bases). The CDR3 is 15 residues long. Germline CDR1 is MNHEY and CDR2 is SMNVEV (reference sequence). The V end was cut by 2 bases, the J end by 2 bases, with 13 bases between. CDR3 sequence: CASSLGLAVAYEQYF. The CDR3 DNA reads as TGTGCCAGCAGTTTAGGGCTAGCTGTTGCCTACGAGCAGTACTTC.

Here the CDR3 DNA reads TGTGCCATCAGTACAGGGGGGGACTCTAATGAAAAACTGTTTTTT. Amino acid sequence: CAISTGGDSNEKLFF. The chain combines TRBV10-3 with TRBJ1-4; 8 bases are shared with TRBD1. Germline V lookup: CDR1 ENHRY, CDR2 SYGVKD. V lost 5 bases to trimming and J lost 3 bases; unmatched junction nucleotides: 5. The CDR3 loop spans 15 amino acids.

The chain links TRBV7-8 to TRBJ1-2, with a weak D call TRBD1 (5 bases). Per germline, CDR1 SGHVS and CDR2 FQNEAQ. V gave up 5 bases and J gave up 3 bases, with 28 bases separating them. CDR3 length equals 19 residues. The CDR3 spells CASSRSTVTTLGNHYGYTF. The CDR3 DNA is TGTGCCAGCAGCCGCTCGACAGTAACAACCTTGGGCAACCACTATGGCTACACCTTC.

This chain connects TRBV7-2 to TRBJ1-1; D remains ambiguous. The V and J ends lost 4 bases and 8 bases respectively, with 14 bases between them. Per germline, CDR1 SGHTA and CDR2 FQGNSA. This CDR3 region has 13 residues. Written as DNA, the CDR3 is TGTGCCAGCAGCTCACGTCGCGGCAGCGAAGCTTTCTTT. This encodes CASSSRRGSEAFF.

The V gene is TRBV10-3, the J gene TRBJ1-1, with 8 bases fitting TRBD1. The length of the CDR3 is 16 residues. J was trimmed by 4 bases and V by 5 bases; bases with no gene match: 12. The germline CDR1 and CDR2 sequences are ENHRY and SYGVKD. CDR3 loop: CAISLTGGGVGTEAFF. The CDR3 DNA reads as TGTGCCATCAGTTTAACAGGGGGAGGGGTCGGCACTGAAGCTTTCTTT.

V usage is TRBV30 and J usage is TRBJ2-1; D unclear. The germline CDR1 and CDR2 sequences are GTSNPN and SVGIG (reference sequence). The CDR3 extends over 16 amino acids. Trimming took 0 bases from V and 5 from J, leaving 17 bases between them. The CDR3 DNA reads TGTGCCTGGAGTGTAGCTTCCCTTCGAAACAACAATGAGCAGTTCTTC. It specifies CAWSVASLRNNNEQFF.

This clone was recorded once. The gene calls are TRBV28 and TRBJ1-1; a possible D gene is TRBD1 (5 bases). The CDR3 contains 15 residues. Trimming cost V 5 bases and J 1 base, with 14 bases left between them. Germline values: CDR1 MDHEN, CDR2 SYDVKM. The CDR3 loop reads CASSRIQDTNTEAFF. The CDR3 DNA reads TGTGCCAGCAGTAGGATTCAGGACACGAACACTGAAGCTTTCTTT.

This clone was seen a few times. The chain employs TRBV18 and TRBJ1-5; D uncertain. V lost 3 bases to trimming and J lost 0 bases, with 6 bases between them. Germline V gene lookup returns CDR1 KGHSH and CDR2 LQKENI. The CDR3 extends over 14 amino acids. The CDR3 nucleotides are TGTGCCAGCTCACCTGATTATAGCAATCAGCCCCAGCATTTT. This translates into CASSPDYSNQPQHF.

The sample holds one count of this clone. The genes are TRBV10-3 and TRBJ1-1; D gene uncertain. Germline V CDR1 and CDR2: ENHRY, SYGVKD. The CDR3 is 13 residues long. V lost 1 base to trimming and J lost 0 bases, with 3 bases between them. The CDR3 DNA sequence: TGTGCCATCAGTGAGTTAGTGAACACTGAAGCTTTCTTT. This gives the protein CAISELVNTEAFF.

The rearrangement joins TRBV28 to TRBJ1-2, with D uncertain. CDR3 length equals 11 residues. Germline CDR1 is MDHEN and CDR2 is SYDVKM. V gave up 7 bases and J gave up 7 bases, with 10 bases separating them. This CDR3 is CASKAPGGYTF. CDR3 DNA sequence: TGTGCCAGCAAGGCACCGGGTGGCTACACCTTC.

The chain carries TRBV7-9 and TRBJ2-5; D is possibly TRBD2 (5 bases). Germline V CDR1 and CDR2: SEHNR, FQNEAQ (reference sequence). Deletions cut 1 base from V and 4 bases from J, with 13 bases between. This CDR3 is 15 amino acids long. For the CDR3, the DNA is TGTGCCAGCAGCTTAGGATCCCGGGGAGCAGAGACCCAGTACTTC. Translation: CASSLGSRGAETQYF.

DNA for the CDR3: TGTGCCAGCAGTTACACAGGGGGCGTTAACACCGGGGAGCTGTTTTTT. Encoded protein: CASSYTGGVNTGELFF. J is TRBJ2-2 and V is TRBV2; 9 bases are a match to TRBD1. Trimming cost V 5 bases and J 2 bases; bases outside gene matches: 6. The CDR3 extends over 16 amino acids. The germline V gene has CDR1 SNHLY and CDR2 FYNNEI.

The chain carries TRBV28 and TRBJ2-7; TRBD1 might be the D (5 bases). CDR1 is MDHEN and CDR2 is SYDVKM in the germline V gene. CDR3 length: 15 amino acids. Trimming cost V 4 bases and J 1 base, with 14 bases left between them. The CDR3 sequence is CASSSSGLRSYEQYF. CDR3 in DNA: TGTGCCAGCAGTTCCTCAGGGTTAAGGTCCTACGAGCAGTACTTC.

The chain joins TRBV19 to TRBJ2-2, with D perhaps TRBD1 (6 bases). The length of the CDR3 is 15 residues. Germline V gene lookup returns CDR1 LNHDA and CDR2 SQIVND (reference sequence). Trimming left V 3 bases short and J 6 bases short, with 14 bases between. CDR3 protein: CASSITMQGSGELFF. The CDR3 coding sequence is TGTGCCAGTAGTATTACTATGCAGGGGTCCGGGGAGCTGTTTTTT.

This clone has only a few counts. The chain joins TRBV30 to TRBJ2-5; TRBD1 might be the D (5 bases). In germline, CDR1 is GTSNPN, CDR2 SVGIG (reference sequence). V was trimmed by 4 bases and J by 7 bases, leaving 16 bases between them. The CDR3 totals 13 residues. The CDR3 sequence is CAWTSDSSRTQYF. CDR3 nucleotide sequence: TGTGCCTGGACCTCCGACAGCTCACGGACCCAGTACTTC.

The V and J genes are TRBV7-2 and TRBJ1-3; 9 bases are shared with TRBD1. The J segment lost 7 bases and the V segment lost 4 bases, leaving 8 bases of the junction unmatched. The V gene's germline CDR1 is SGHTA and CDR2 FQGNSA. The CDR3 consists of 15 residues. CDR3 bases: TGTGCCAGCAGCTCCGGGGGGACAGGGCGGAACACCATATATTTT. This sequence encodes CASSSGGTGRNTIYF.

The genes are TRBV9 and TRBJ1-6; D is ambiguous. The CDR3 has 14 amino acids. The V gene lost 0 bases and the J gene lost 5 bases, with 6 bases spanning the gap. Germline CDR1 is SGDLS and CDR2 is YYNGEE. DNA for the CDR3: TGTGCCAGCAGCGTAGACGGAAATAATTCACCCCTCCACTTT. This codes for CASSVDGNNSPLHF.

The chain couples TRBV7-9 to TRBJ2-6; perhaps D is TRBD1 or TRBD2 (5 bases each). Germline CDR1 SEHNR, CDR2 FQNEAQ (reference sequence). The CDR3 consists of 14 residues. Trimming removed 6 bases at V and 1 base at J, with 7 bases between. Here the CDR3 DNA reads TGTGCCAGCAGTGGGGGATCTGGGGCCAACGTCCTGACTTTC. The encoded protein is CASSGGSGANVLTF.

This sequence joins TRBV2 and TRBJ2-7; maybe TRBD2 (6 bases). The CDR3 runs 15 residues. The V end was cut by 5 bases, the J end by 4 bases, with 18 bases between. Germline CDR1 is SNHLY and CDR2 is FYNNEI. Here the CDR3 reads CASSFGSGLTYEQYF. DNA of the CDR3: TGTGCCAGCAGTTTTGGATCGGGACTCACTTACGAGCAGTACTTC.

The rearrangement links TRBV5-4 to TRBJ2-2; 8 positions agree with TRBD2. Germline V lookup: CDR1 SGHNT, CDR2 YYREEE (reference sequence). The length of the CDR3 is 17 residues. V was clipped by 0 bases and J by 7 bases; unmatched bases: 11. CDR3 protein: CASSLASRGGRGGELFF. The CDR3 bases are TGTGCCAGCAGCTTGGCCTCACGGGGGGGCCGTGGCGGGGAGCTGTTTTTT.